This T cell receptor beta chain is drawn from a study of blood T cell repertoires in COVID-19. Sequenced by immunoSEQ multiplex PCR; TCRdb stores in-frame clones only, minus some. The sample shows hundreds of thousands of clones, about 80% of them seen only once. V was cut by 2 bases and J by 0 bases, with 10 bases left in between. Germline lookup yields CDR1 KGHSH and CDR2 LQKENI. CDR3 length equals 16 residues. What was sequenced was peripheral blood. The chain employs TRBV18 and TRBJ2-2; D possibly corresponds to TRBD2 (6 bases). This receptor was obtained from a man aged 80 or over with acute or convalescent COVID-19. In DNA form, the CDR3 reads TGTGCCAGCTCACCAAGGAGGGACGCGAACACCGGGGAGCTGTTTTTT. Its translation is CASSPRRDANTGELFF.